Each of the 10 T cell receptor beta chains below was sequenced from the same sample in a study of shared clonotypes between healthy human individuals. The table came from immunoSEQ multiplex PCR; TCRdb's copy has only in-frame clones and leaves some out. Here the sample spans about 600,000 clones, about 80% being singletons. The sample taken for sequencing was PBMCs. The receptors here all came from a middle-aged woman in good health. Some clones in this sample may be carry-over from other donors' samples.

This clone was seen only once. The chain links TRBV2 to TRBJ2-2; no clear D gene. V lost 7 bases to trimming and J lost 6 bases, with 12 bases between them. CDR1 and CDR2 from the germline V gene are SNHLY and FYNNEI. The CDR3 totals 13 residues. The CDR3 coding sequence is TGTGCCAGCATTGACGTGCTTGCCGGGGAGCTGTTTTTT. Its protein product is CASIDVLAGELFF.

The chain uses TRBV4-1 and TRBJ2-7, with 11 bases fitting TRBD2. Germline values: CDR1 MGHRA, CDR2 YSYEKL. CDR3 length: 18 amino acids. Germline trimming cut 4 bases from V and 5 bases from J; bases unmatched to any gene: 16. CDR3 residues: CASSRLGLSSGRLHEQYF. In DNA, the CDR3 is TGCGCCAGCAGCCGTCTGGGGCTATCTAGCGGGAGGTTACACGAGCAGTACTTC.

The chain links TRBV28 to TRBJ2-7; D is unresolved. V shed 6 bases and J shed 3 bases, with 6 bases lying between them. The germline V gene has CDR1 MDHEN and CDR2 SYDVKM. The CDR3 runs to 11 residues. CDR3 nucleotides: TGTGCCAGCAGCCTACTCTACGAGCAGTACTTC. Translating gives CASSLLYEQYF.

This chain uses TRBV7-3 with TRBJ2-1; 11 nucleotides match TRBD2. The V gene's germline CDR1 is SGHTA and CDR2 FQGTGA. The CDR3 is 17 amino acids. With V trimmed by 6 bases and J by 6 bases, 13 bases remained unmatched. CDR3 DNA sequence: TGTGCCAGCAGTTCAGGGGTACTAGCGGGAGCCCCCAATGAGCAGTTCTTC. Translating it yields CASSSGVLAGAPNEQFF.

This chain uses TRBV10-3 with TRBJ1-2; D not resolved. Looked up from germline, CDR1 is ENHRY and CDR2 is SYGVKD. Trimming stripped 0 bases from V and 4 bases from J, with 12 bases between. The CDR3 spans 15 residues. The CDR3 sequence: CAISESAGRTYGYTF. CDR3 nucleotides: TGTGCCATCAGTGAGTCGGCGGGCCGGACCTATGGCTACACCTTC.

This clone was counted a single time. The genes are TRBV5-1 and TRBJ1-1; a weak D match, TRBD1 (6 bases). Trimming cost V 2 bases and J 1 base, with 9 bases left between them. Germline V gene lookup returns CDR1 SGHRS and CDR2 YFSETQ. The CDR3 runs to 14 residues. DNA of the CDR3: TGCGCCAGCAGCTTTGGGGGCTCGAACACTGAAGCTTTCTTT. Protein: CASSFGGSNTEAFF.

The chain uses TRBV5-1 and TRBJ2-2, with 7 bases lining up with TRBD2. Germline V CDR1 and CDR2: SGHRS, YFSETQ. The J segment lost 0 bases and the V segment lost 4 bases, leaving 9 bases of the junction unmatched. This CDR3 has 17 residues. The CDR3 DNA is TGCGCCAGCAGCATAGGCCGGGACTACCCGAACACCGGGGAGCTGTTTTTT. As protein: CASSIGRDYPNTGELFF.

There are a few counts of this clone. The J gene is TRBJ2-3, the V gene TRBV7-3, with D perhaps TRBD1 or TRBD2 (5 bases each). From germline, CDR1 is SGHTA and CDR2 FQGTGA. Deletions cut 3 bases from V and 2 bases from J, with 9 bases between. This CDR3 spans 14 amino acids. The CDR3 DNA follows: TGTGCCAGCAGCTTCCTTGGGACCACAGATACGCAGTATTTT. The encoded protein is CASSFLGTTDTQYF.

This clone came up once. Given a far larger clone just one base away, this is likely a sequencing read error. The chain recombines TRBV6-5 with TRBJ2-6; D gene uncertain. Trimming left V 0 bases short and J 3 bases short, with 3 bases between. The CDR3 is made up of 14 amino acids. From germline, CDR1 is MNHEY and CDR2 SVGAGI. The CDR3 here is CASSYSIGANVLTF. In DNA form, the CDR3 reads TGTGCCAGCAGTTACTCGATTGGGGCCAACGTCCTGACTTTC.

This rearrangement joins TRBV15 to TRBJ1-5; D gene ambiguous. The CDR3 has 15 residues. Germline assignment: CDR1 LNHNV and CDR2 YYDKDF (reference sequence). V shed 2 bases and J shed 6 bases, with 14 bases lying between them. This chain's CDR3 is CATSRYLVSGQPQHF. The CDR3 DNA follows: TGTGCCACCAGCAGATATCTGGTCTCCGGTCAGCCCCAGCATTTT.